What follows is one T cell receptor (beta chain) and its context. The target antigen is unknown. Germline V gives CDR1 MNHEY, CDR2 SVGAGI. V lost 4 bases, J lost 5 bases, and 11 bases lay in between. The CDR3 contains 13 residues. CMV status came from CD4+ IFNgamma after overnight CMV lysate stimulation. The data were taken from a study of naive and memory T cell subsets. An equimolar mix of two oligonucleotides served as the beta constant-region primer for TRBC1 and TRBC2. Nested alpha and beta constant-region primers with the SP2 primer drove four PCR rounds on ligated cDNA. An oligonucleotide with the SP2 primer and a 12-nucleotide UMI was ligated to the cDNA 3' end. TCRdb re-called the UMI-ligation and nested PCR reads through MiXCR, storing one row per CDR3 protein. Of more than 95,000 distinct CDR3 sequences in the sample, about 14% were seen once. Regarding the study as a whole: Especially in CD8 cells, naive repertoires contained a few larger clonotypes, possibly CD45RA-re-expressing memory cells. Naive and memory subsets had different power law exponents for TCR abundance.

Source material: naive CD8+ T cells from blood. This receptor was taken from a human donor in good health. The V and J genes are TRBV6-5 and TRBJ1-1, with D perhaps TRBD1 (6 bases). The CDR3 nucleotides read TGTGCCAGCAGTTTCGGGGGCCTGACTGAAGCTTTCTTT. Its translation: CASSFGGLTEAFF.